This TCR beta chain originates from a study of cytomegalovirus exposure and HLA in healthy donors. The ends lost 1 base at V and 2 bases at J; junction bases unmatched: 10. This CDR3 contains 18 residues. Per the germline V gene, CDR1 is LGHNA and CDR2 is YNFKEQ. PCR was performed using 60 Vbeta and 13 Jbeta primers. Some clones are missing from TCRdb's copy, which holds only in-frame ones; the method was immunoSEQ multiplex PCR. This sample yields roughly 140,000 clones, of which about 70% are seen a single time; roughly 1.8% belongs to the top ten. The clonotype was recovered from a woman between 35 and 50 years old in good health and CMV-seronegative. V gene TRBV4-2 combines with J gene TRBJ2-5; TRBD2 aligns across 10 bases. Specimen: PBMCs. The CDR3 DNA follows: TGTGCCAGCAGCCAAGGGAGGACTAGCGGAGGGGGGCAAGAGACCCAGTACTTC. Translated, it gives CASSQGRTSGGGQETQYF.